This paragraph covers one T cell receptor (beta chain) sequence. Its antigen is as yet unknown. The data are from a study of T-cell reconstitution after alpha-beta-depleted transplantation in children. Overall study results and limits: Reported findings indicate that, about two months after transplant, alpha-beta T cells came from several hundred expanded clones, which were derived from non-depleted graft cells.

Unique molecular identifiers were incorporated when the TCRbeta library was constructed. One entry per CDR3 protein results from TCRdb running MiXCR on the PCR reads. The data hold some 830,000 distinct CDR3 sequences, with about 15% observed a single time. The input for sequencing was PBMCs, mostly from graft donor cells, taken 360 days after TCRalphabeta/CD19-depleted stem cell transplant. The sequence was collected from a male patient aged 10-17 years who had a stem cell transplant for acute lymphoblastic leukemia, so the T cells may come from the graft donor.

The CDR3 region is CASSTGRVLAYEQYF. Here the CDR3 DNA reads TGTGCCAGCAGTACGGGACGGGTTCTAGCCTACGAGCAGTACTTC. This chain connects TRBV27 to TRBJ2-7; D could derive from TRBD1 or TRBD2 (5 bases each). This CDR3 has 15 amino acids. CDR1 is MNHEY and CDR2 is SMNVEV in the germline V gene (reference sequence). Trimming shortened V by 5 bases and J by 2 bases, and 16 bases separated the two germline ends.